This entry concerns a single TCR beta chain. Germline V lookup: CDR1 MGHRA, CDR2 YSYEKL. Trimming took off 1 base at V and 7 bases at J, with 14 bases between the two ends. The CDR3 contains 15 residues. The PCR ran on 60 Vbeta and 13 Jbeta primers. Clones were sequenced by immunoSEQ multiplex PCR, and TCRdb holds only the in-frame ones, with some missing. The sample has about 82,000 clones, 70% to 80% seen once. This record belongs to a study of cytomegalovirus exposure and HLA in healthy donors. The chain combines TRBV4-1 with TRBJ2-1; weak D call: TRBD2 (7 bases). Input material: PBMCs. The TCR originated in a man aged 50 or older in good health and CMV-seronegative. The CDR3 DNA reads as TGCGCCAGCAGCCAAGTGGGGGGGCCTATGAATGAGCAGTTCTTC. Protein: CASSQVGGPMNEQFF.